The clone carrying this T cell receptor beta chain was picked up one time. Its antigen is unknown. The junction does not match germline at one end; this may be a read error. Germline V gives CDR1 GTSNPN, CDR2 SVGIG (reference sequence). The CDR3 extends over 14 amino acids. Healthy HIV-negative adults without recent acute infections or vaccinations served as donors. This sample is drawn from a study of shared clonotypes between healthy human individuals. Study overall: Researchers assigned three CD4 naive, three CD4 memory, two CD8 naive and one CD8 memory plate to each donor. Study results and caveats: A few donors shared around 5.1% of their naive CD4 clonotypes.

Generated by immunoSEQ multiplex PCR, the TCRdb table keeps only in-frame clones and is missing some. The top ten hold approximately 0.13% of the sample, which has a few million clones, approximately 96% seen once. This sequence originates from a man between 18 and 35 years old in good health. The gene calls are TRBV30 and TRBJ2-3; D possibly corresponds to TRBD2 (5 bases). Sequences were obtained from naive CD4+ T cells sorted from blood. Subset given: CD45RA+ positively selected. The CDR3 is CASSVGSSTDTQYF. The CDR3 bases are TGTGCCTCGAGTGTTGGGAGTAGCACAGATACGCAGTATTTT.